This T cell receptor (beta chain) is from a study of blood T cell repertoires in COVID-19. Study background: From T cells, B-cell-depleted T cells, or PBMCs came the material, which was cDNA or gDNA.

Source study methods: Reference gene primer amplification in the assay estimated nucleated cell counts. Using immunoSEQ multiplex PCR, the repertoire was profiled, and TCRdb retains in-frame clones only, with some absent. The DNA was the basis for D and trimming; V, J and clone size are from that table. The sample lists 60,000 to 85,000 clones, about 91% occurring once. Seattle enrolled patients during active infection and tracked them longitudinally. The receptor's source is a man aged 40-50 years with COVID-19, enrolled during active disease. The sequenced material came from peripheral blood.

In DNA, the CDR3 is TGTGCCATCAGTGAGACAACTCCGGGACAGGGGAGCAACGAGCAGTACTTC. Protein product: CAISETTPGQGSNEQYF. The V and J genes are TRBV10-3 and TRBJ2-7; 10 nucleotides match TRBD1. In germline, CDR1 is ENHRY, CDR2 SYGVKD. V lost 2 bases and J lost 5; bases outside the gene matches: 12. CDR3 length: 17 amino acids.